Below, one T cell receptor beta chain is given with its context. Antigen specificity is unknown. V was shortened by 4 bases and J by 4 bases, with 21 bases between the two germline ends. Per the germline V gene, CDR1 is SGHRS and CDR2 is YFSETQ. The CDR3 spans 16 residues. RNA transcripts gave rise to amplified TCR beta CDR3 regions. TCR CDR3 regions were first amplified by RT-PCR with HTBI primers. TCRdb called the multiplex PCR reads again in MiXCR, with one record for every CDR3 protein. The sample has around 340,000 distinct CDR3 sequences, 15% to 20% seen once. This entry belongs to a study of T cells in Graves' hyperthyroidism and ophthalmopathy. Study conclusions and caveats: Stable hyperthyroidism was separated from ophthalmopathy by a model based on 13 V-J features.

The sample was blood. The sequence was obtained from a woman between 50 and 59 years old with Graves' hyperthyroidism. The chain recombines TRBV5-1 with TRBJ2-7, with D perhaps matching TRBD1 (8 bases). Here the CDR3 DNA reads TGCGCCAGCAGCCCCTGGGGGGGACAGGACCTTTACGAGCAGTACTTC. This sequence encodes CASSPWGGQDLYEQYF.